This T cell receptor (beta chain) was sequenced during a study of blood T cell repertoires in COVID-19. Sequencing used immunoSEQ multiplex PCR; TCRdb keeps in-frame clones, though not all of them. This table holds 300,000 to 350,000 clones, 70% to 90% found once. Germline-derived CDR1 and CDR2 are MRHNA and SNTAGT. The CDR3 totals 11 residues. The ends were cut back, 6 bases at V and 13 bases at J, with 13 bases in the middle. This chain joins TRBV6-4 and TRBJ2-1, with D maybe TRBD2 (5 bases). The sequenced material came from PBMCs or T cells enriched from blood (not recorded which). The sequence derives from a woman between 40 and 50 years old with acute COVID-19. The CDR3 bases are TGTGCCAGCAGGGCCGAGAGGGATCAGTTCTTC. This sequence encodes CASRAERDQFF.